These 6 T cell receptor beta chains originate from one sample sequenced in a study of CD8 T cells in ankylosing spondylitis. TCRdb re-analysed the 5' RACE reads in MiXCR, keeping a single row per CDR3 protein. The data show 210,000 or so distinct CDR3 sequences, about 26% seen once. The source material was blood, either unsorted or a sorted T cell fraction (not recorded which). The receptors shown here come from a male donor with ankylosing spondylitis or in good health (not recorded which).

This clonotype was observed a handful of times. The chain joins TRBV20-1 to TRBJ2-7; TRBD2 matches 12 bases. Germline loops: CDR1 DFQATT, CDR2 SNEGSKA (reference sequence). The CDR3 spans 14 residues. J was trimmed by 1 base and V by 5 bases; bases with no gene match: 3. The CDR3 here is CSAVGTSGSYEQYF. In nucleotides, the CDR3 is TGCAGTGCTGTAGGGACTAGCGGGTCCTACGAGCAGTACTTC.

This clonotype was seen repeatedly, ten times or more. CDR3 sequence reads: CATSRGGFEGAKNIQYF. The DNA of the CDR3 is TGTGCCACCAGCAGAGGGGGGTTTGAGGGGGCCAAAAACATTCAGTACTTC. The chain uses TRBV15 and TRBJ2-4; either TRBD1 or TRBD2 may fit D (5 bases each). The germline gives CDR1 LNHNV, CDR2 YYDKDF (reference sequence). Trimming took off 1 base at V and 1 base at J, with 14 bases between the two ends. This CDR3 is 17 amino acids long.

This clonotype was seen at least ten times. The chain is built from TRBV5-1 and TRBJ2-3, with TRBD2 identical over 9 bases. The CDR3 totals 16 residues. V lost 4 bases and J lost 0; bases outside the gene matches: 6. Germline loops: CDR1 SGHRS, CDR2 YFSETQ. The CDR3: CASSLLAGSSTDTQYF. In DNA form, the CDR3 reads TGCGCCAGCAGCCTCCTAGCGGGATCTAGCACAGATACGCAGTATTTT. The whole variable domain, remainder taken from reference TRBV5-1 and TRBJ2-3, is KAGVTQTPRYLIKTRGQQVTLSCSPISGHRSVSWYQQTPGQGLQFLFEYFSETQRNKGNFPGRFSGRQFSNSRSEMNVSTLELGDSALYLCASSLLAGSSTDTQYFGPGTRLTVL.

In this sample, this clonotype turned up a few times. The CDR3 reads CAISELASGTTDTQYF. The CDR3 DNA reads as TGTGCCATCAGTGAGTTGGCTAGCGGTACCACAGATACGCAGTATTTT. The V gene is TRBV10-3, the J gene TRBJ2-3; 7 bases fit TRBD2. J was trimmed by 2 bases and V by 1 base; bases with no gene match: 6. Germline values: CDR1 ENHRY, CDR2 SYGVKD. This CDR3 has 16 amino acids.

The J gene is TRBJ2-5, the V gene TRBV20-1; 7 nucleotides line up with TRBD2. Trimming removed 7 bases from V and 4 bases from J; junction bases left unmatched: 15. This CDR3 is 15 amino acids long. Germline V gene sequence: CDR1 DFQATT, CDR2 SNEGSKA (reference sequence). CDR3 bases: TGCAGTGTACGGCCGCGTGTGACTAGCAGAGAGACCCAGTACTTC. It encodes CSVRPRVTSRETQYF.

This clonotype was counted many times. This chain uses TRBV20-1 with TRBJ1-6, with D maybe TRBD1 (5 bases). Looked up from germline, CDR1 is DFQATT and CDR2 is SNEGSKA (reference sequence). Trimming took 4 bases from V and 5 from J, leaving 9 bases between them. This CDR3 spans 13 amino acids. Here the CDR3 reads CSATGPNNSPLHF. The DNA of the CDR3 is TGCAGTGCTACGGGACCCAATAATTCACCCCTCCACTTT.